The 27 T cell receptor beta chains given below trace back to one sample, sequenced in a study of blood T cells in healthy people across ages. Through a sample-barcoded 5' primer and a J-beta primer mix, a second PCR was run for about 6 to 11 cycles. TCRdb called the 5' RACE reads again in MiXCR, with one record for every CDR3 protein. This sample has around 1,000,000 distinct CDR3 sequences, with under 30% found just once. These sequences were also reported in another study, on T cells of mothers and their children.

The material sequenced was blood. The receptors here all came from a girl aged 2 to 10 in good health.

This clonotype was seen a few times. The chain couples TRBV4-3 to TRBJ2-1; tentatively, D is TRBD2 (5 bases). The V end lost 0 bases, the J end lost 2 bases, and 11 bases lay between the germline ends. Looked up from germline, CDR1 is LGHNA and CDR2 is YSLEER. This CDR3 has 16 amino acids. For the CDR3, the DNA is TGCGCCAGCAGCCAAGATCGATTCGGGGCCTACAATGAGCAGTTCTTC. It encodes CASSQDRFGAYNEQFF.

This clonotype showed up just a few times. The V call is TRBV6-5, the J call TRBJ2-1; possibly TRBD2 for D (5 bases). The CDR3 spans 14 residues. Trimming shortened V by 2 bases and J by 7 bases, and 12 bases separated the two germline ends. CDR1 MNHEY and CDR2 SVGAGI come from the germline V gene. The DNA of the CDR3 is TGTGCCAGCAGTTACGCTAGCCCTCGGAATGAGCAGTTCTTC. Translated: CASSYASPRNEQFF.

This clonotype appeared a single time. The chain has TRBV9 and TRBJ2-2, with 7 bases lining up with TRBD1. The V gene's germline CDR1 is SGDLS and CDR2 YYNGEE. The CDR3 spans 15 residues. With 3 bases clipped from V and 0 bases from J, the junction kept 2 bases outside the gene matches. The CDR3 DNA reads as TGTGCCAGCAGCGGACAGGGTACGAACACCGGGGAGCTGTTTTTT. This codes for CASSGQGTNTGELFF.

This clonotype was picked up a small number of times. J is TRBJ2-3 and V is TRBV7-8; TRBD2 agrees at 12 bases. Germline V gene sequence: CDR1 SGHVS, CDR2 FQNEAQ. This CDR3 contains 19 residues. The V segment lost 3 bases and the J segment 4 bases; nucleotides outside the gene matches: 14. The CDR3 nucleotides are TGTGCCAGCAGCTTGTCCACAGAACTAGCGGGAGGTTGGGCAGATACGCAGTATTTT. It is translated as CASSLSTELAGGWADTQYF.

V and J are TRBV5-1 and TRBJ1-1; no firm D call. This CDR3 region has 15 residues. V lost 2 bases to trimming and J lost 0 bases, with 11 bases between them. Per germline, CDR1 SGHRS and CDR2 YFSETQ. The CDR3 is CASSLRETMNTEAFF. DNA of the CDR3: TGCGCCAGCAGCTTAAGGGAGACTATGAACACTGAAGCTTTCTTT.

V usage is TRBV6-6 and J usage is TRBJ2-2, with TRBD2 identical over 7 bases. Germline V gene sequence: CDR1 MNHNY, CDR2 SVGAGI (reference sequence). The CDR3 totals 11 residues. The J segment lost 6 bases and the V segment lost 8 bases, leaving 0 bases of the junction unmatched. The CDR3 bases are TGTGCCAGCGCGGGGGCCGGGGAGCTGTTTTTT. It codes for CASAGAGELFF.

The CDR3 sequence: CASGLETGQPQHF. The CDR3 DNA reads TGTGCTAGTGGCCTTGAAACCGGTCAGCCCCAGCATTTT. The chain employs TRBV12-5 and TRBJ1-5; D not resolved. The CDR3 is made up of 13 amino acids. Germline-derived CDR1 and CDR2 are LGHNT and FRNRAP. Trimming shortened V by 6 bases and J by 6 bases, and 12 bases separated the two germline ends.

The chain's CDR3 is CSVELVGQRQDEQYF. The CDR3 bases are TGCAGCGTTGAATTGGTGGGACAGCGCCAGGACGAGCAGTACTTC. The chain joins TRBV29-1 to TRBJ2-7; 7 bases match TRBD1. This CDR3 has 15 amino acids. Germline CDR1 reads SQVTM; CDR2 reads ANQGSEA. V was pared by 2 bases and J by 5 bases, with 12 bases of the junction left unmatched.

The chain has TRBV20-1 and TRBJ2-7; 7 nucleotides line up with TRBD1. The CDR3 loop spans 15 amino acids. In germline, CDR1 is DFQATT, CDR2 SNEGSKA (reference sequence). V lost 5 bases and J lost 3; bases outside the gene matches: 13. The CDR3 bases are TGCAGTGCTCTGAATCAGGGGGATCTTTTCTACGAGCAGTACTTC. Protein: CSALNQGDLFYEQYF.

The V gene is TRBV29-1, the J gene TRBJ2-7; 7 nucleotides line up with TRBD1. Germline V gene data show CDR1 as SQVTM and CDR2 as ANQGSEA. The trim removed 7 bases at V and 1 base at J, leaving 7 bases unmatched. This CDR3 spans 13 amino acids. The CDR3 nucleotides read TGCAGCGGTATGGGACAGAATTCCTACGAGCAGTACTTC. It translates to CSGMGQNSYEQYF.

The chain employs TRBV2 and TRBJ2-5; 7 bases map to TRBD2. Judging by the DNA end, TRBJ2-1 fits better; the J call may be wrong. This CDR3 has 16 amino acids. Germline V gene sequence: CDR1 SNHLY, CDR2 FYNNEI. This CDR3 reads CASSPQGGFTTGEQFF. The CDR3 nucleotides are TGTGCCAGCAGTCCCCAGGGAGGGTTCACCACGGGTGAGCAGTTCTTC.

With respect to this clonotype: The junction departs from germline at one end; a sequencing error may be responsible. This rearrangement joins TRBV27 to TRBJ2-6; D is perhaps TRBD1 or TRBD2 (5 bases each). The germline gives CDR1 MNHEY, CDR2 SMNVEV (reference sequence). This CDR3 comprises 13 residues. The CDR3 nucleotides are TGCGCCAGTCGGGGCATCGGGGCCAACGTCCTGACTTTC. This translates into CASRGIGANVLTF.

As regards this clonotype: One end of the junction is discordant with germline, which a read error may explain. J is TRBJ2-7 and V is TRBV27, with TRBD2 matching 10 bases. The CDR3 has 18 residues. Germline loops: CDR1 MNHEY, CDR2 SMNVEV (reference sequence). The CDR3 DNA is TGTGCCAGCAGTTTACGGGCTAGCGGGAGAGGGTCGGCGTCTTTGAACCAATTC. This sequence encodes CASSLRASGRGSASLNQF.

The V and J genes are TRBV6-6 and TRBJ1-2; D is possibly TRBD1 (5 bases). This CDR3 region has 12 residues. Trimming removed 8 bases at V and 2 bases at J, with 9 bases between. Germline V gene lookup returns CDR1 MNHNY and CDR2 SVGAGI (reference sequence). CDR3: CASQTVNYGYTF. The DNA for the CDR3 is TGTGCCAGCCAGACAGTAAACTATGGCTACACCTTC.

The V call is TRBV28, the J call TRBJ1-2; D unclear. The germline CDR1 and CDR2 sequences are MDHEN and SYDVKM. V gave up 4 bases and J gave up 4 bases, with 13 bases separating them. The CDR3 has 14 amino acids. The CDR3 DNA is TGTGCCAGCAGTTCGCTAACGACATCCTATGGCTACACCTTC. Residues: CASSSLTTSYGYTF.

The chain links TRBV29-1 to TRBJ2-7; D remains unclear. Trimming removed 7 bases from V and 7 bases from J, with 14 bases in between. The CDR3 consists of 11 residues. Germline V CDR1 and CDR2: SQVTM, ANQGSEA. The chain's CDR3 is CSATTFQEQYF. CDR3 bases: TGCAGCGCTACTACCTTTCAAGAGCAGTACTTC.

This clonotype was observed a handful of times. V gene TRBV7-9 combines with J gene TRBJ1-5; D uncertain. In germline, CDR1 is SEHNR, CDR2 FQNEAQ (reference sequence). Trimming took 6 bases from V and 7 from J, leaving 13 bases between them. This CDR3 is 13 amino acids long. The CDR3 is CASSFDLVQPQHF. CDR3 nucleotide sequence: TGTGCCAGCAGTTTTGACCTTGTCCAGCCCCAGCATTTT.

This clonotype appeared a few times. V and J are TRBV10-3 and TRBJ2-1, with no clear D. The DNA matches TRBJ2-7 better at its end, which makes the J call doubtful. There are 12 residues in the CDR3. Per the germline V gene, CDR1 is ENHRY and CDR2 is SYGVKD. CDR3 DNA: TGTGCCATCAGGTCGGGTGACTACGAGCAGTACTTC. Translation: CAIRSGDYEQYF.

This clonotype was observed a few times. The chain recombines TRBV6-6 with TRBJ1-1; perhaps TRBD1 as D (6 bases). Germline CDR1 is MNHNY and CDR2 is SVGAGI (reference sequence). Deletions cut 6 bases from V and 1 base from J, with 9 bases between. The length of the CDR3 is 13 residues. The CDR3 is CASRYRENTEAFF. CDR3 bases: TGTGCCAGCAGGTACAGGGAGAACACTGAAGCTTTCTTT.

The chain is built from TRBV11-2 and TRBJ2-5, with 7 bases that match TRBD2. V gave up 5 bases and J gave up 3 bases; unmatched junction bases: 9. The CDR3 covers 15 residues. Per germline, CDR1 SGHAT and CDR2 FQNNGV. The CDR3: CASSPRSLAEETQYF. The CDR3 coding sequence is TGTGCCAGCAGCCCCCGTTCGCTAGCGGAAGAGACCCAGTACTTC.

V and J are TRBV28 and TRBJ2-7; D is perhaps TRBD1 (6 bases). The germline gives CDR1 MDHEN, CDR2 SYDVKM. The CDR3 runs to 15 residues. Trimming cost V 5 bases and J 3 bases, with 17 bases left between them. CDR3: CASSRLRTDSYEQYF. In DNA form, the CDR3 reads TGTGCCAGCAGTCGACTGCGGACAGATAGCTACGAGCAGTACTTC. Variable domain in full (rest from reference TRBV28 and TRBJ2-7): DVKVTQSSRYLVKRTGEKVFLECVQDMDHENMFWYRQDPGLGLRLIYFSYDVKMKEKGDIPEGYSVSREKKERFSLILESASTNQTSMYLCASSRLRTDSYEQYFGPGTRLTVT.

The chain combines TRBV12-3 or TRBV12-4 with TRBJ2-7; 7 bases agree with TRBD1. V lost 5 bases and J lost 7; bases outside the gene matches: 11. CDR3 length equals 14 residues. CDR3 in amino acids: CASSPARQGREQYF. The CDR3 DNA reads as TGTGCCAGCAGTCCCGCGAGACAGGGCCGGGAGCAGTACTTC.

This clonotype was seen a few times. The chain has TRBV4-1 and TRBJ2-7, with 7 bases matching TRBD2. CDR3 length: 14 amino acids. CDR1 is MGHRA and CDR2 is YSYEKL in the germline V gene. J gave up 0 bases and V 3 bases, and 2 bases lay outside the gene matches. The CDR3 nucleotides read TGCGCCAGCAGCCAGCAGCGGGGCTCCTACGAGCAGTACTTC. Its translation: CASSQQRGSYEQYF.

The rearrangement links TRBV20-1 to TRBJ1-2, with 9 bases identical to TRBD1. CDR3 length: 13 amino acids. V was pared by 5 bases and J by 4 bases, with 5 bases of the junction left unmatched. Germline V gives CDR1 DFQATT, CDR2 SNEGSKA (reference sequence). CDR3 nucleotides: TGCAGTGCTCAGGACAGGGGCCCCTATGGCTACACCTTC. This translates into CSAQDRGPYGYTF.

The CDR3 protein is CASSLEAGYSNQPQHF. In DNA, the CDR3 is TGCGCCAGCAGCTTGGAAGCAGGATATAGCAATCAGCCCCAGCATTTT. The chain carries TRBV5-1 and TRBJ1-5, with D unresolved. The CDR3 has 16 residues. Germline CDR1 SGHRS, CDR2 YFSETQ. V gave up 0 bases and J gave up 0 bases, with 10 bases separating them.

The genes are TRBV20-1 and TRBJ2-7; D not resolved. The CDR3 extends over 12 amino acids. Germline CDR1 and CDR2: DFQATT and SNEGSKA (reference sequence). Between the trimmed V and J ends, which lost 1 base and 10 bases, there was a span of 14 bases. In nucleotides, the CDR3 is TGCAGTGCTAGAGCTACCCCCGGAGTACAGTACTTC. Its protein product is CSARATPGVQYF.

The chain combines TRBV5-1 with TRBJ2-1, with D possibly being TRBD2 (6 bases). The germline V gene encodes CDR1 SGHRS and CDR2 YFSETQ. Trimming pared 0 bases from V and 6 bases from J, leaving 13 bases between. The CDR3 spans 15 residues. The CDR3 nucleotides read TGCGCCAGCAGCTTGGGACTTGGGGGGATCAATGAGCAGTTCTTC. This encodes CASSLGLGGINEQFF.